The clone carrying this TCR beta chain was seen a few times. Its cognate antigen is unknown. This sample was taken from a study of identical twins. The study's findings and limits: Abundant beta clonotypes from cord blood had fewer insertions, unlike memory repertoires, which showed none. Shared out-of-frame alpha sequences (those common to twins) showed excess low generation probability.

Template switching (which added a universal primer site) was used, and cDNA carried unique molecular identifiers. TCRdb independently ran MiXCR on the 5' RACE reads; one entry per CDR3 protein. The data contain 250,000 to 350,000 distinct CDR3 sequences, 8% to 9.5% of them seen just once; the ten biggest clones take up around 7.1%. The same data also went into a second study, on yellow fever vaccine responses in identical twins. From that second work: Reported findings indicate that twins' vaccine T cell responses seemed partially convergent, partially personalized.

Source material: CD8+ T cells sorted from blood. The sequence was collected from a woman younger than 35 in good health.

CDR3 bases: TGCAGTGCTAGGACTCCCGGGACCGACGACCCCTACGAGCAGTACTTC. Residues: CSARTPGTDDPYEQYF. The rearrangement links TRBV20-1 to TRBJ2-7; perhaps D is TRBD1 or TRBD2 (5 bases each). CDR1 is DFQATT, CDR2 SNEGSKA, per germline (reference sequence). CDR3 size: 16 residues. V lost 3 bases and J 2 bases, leaving 20 bases between the germline ends.